One sample yielded the 4 T cell receptor beta chains listed below, sequenced in a study of blood T cells in healthy people across ages. Alongside a J-beta primer mix, a sample-barcoded 5' primer served in a second PCR lasting roughly 7 to 11 cycles. A single record per CDR3 protein comes from TCRdb applying MiXCR to the 5' RACE reads. The table shows around 850,000 distinct CDR3 sequences, with about 36% occurring only once. Sequenced input: blood. The origin of the receptors is a young man in good health.

In nucleotides, the CDR3 is TGTGCCAGCAGCCAAACCGACAGAAATTCACCCCTCCACTTT. Translated: CASSQTDRNSPLHF. This sequence joins TRBV16 and TRBJ1-6; a weak D match, TRBD1 (5 bases). V shed 2 bases and J shed 7 bases, with 9 bases lying between them. Germline-derived CDR1 and CDR2 are KGHSY and FQNENV. CDR3 length equals 14 residues. The variable domain in full, completed from reference TRBV16 and TRBJ1-6, reads GEEVAQTPKHLVRGEGQKAKLYCAPIKGHSYVFWYQQVLKNEFKFLISFQNENVFDETGMPKERFSAKCLPNSPCSLEIQATKLEDSAVYFCASSQTDRNSPLHFGNGTRLTVT.

This chain connects TRBV4-3 to TRBJ2-5; D call uncertain. This CDR3 is 13 amino acids long. Germline CDR1 and CDR2: LGHNA and YSLEER. V shed 8 bases and J shed 5 bases, with 15 bases lying between them. The CDR3 loop is CASGRASRETQYF. Here the CDR3 DNA reads TGCGCCAGCGGCCGAGCGAGCCGCGAGACCCAGTACTTC.

The J gene is TRBJ1-6, the V gene TRBV12-3 or TRBV12-4; 7 bases align to TRBD1. V shed 3 bases and J 12 bases; nucleotides not matched to a gene: 8. This CDR3 spans 14 amino acids. In DNA, the CDR3 is TGTGCCAGCAGTTTTTCAGACCAGGGGGGACCCCTCCACTTT. Translated: CASSFSDQGGPLHF.

The J gene is TRBJ2-3, the V gene TRBV6-5; tentatively, D is TRBD1 or TRBD2 (5 bases each). The length of the CDR3 is 16 residues. With 5 bases removed from V and 2 bases from J, the gap between germline ends came to 17 bases. The germline V gene encodes CDR1 MNHEY and CDR2 SVGAGI. CDR3 sequence: CASSTGVGAPTDTQYF. The CDR3 DNA reads as TGTGCCAGCAGTACCGGGGTAGGGGCACCCACAGATACGCAGTATTTT.